Listed below are T cell receptor beta chains from one sample, sequenced in a study of blood T cell repertoires in COVID-19. Sequenced by immunoSEQ multiplex PCR; TCRdb stores in-frame clones only, minus some. The sample carries a few hundred thousand clones, 90% recorded once. Sequencing was done on a sample of PBMCs or T cells enriched from blood (not recorded which). The receptors come from a woman under 30 with acute COVID-19. Each CDR3 is given with its conserved first and last residue. A D gene is named only where the DNA matches it firmly. The size field is filled for only some rows; it gives once, few, many or a size class.

size,D,J,V,CDR3,DNA
-,-,TRBJ2-5,TRBV12-3/TRBV12-4,CASRRRRVETQYF,TGTGCCAGCCGCAGGAGGAGGGTGGAGACCCAGTACTTC
many,-,TRBJ2-7,TRBV7-9,CASSTRLEGEQYF,TGTGCCAGCAGCACTCGGTTAGAGGGCGAGCAGTACTTC
-,TRBD1,TRBJ1-1,TRBV18,CASSSRQGPRVGTEAFF,TGTGCCAGCTCATCGCGACAGGGCCCGAGGGTAGGCACTGAAGCTTTCTTT
few,-,TRBJ1-1,TRBV19,CATRPGLTEAFF,TGTGCCACCCGGCCAGGACTCACTGAAGCTTTCTTT
-,TRBD1,TRBJ1-4,TRBV10-3,CAISAKGTENEKLFF,TGTGCCATCAGTGCTAAGGGGACAGAGAATGAAAAACTGTTTTTT
-,TRBD1,TRBJ1-6,TRBV28,CASSLGTGGNSPLHF,TGTGCCAGCAGTTTAGGGACAGGGGGAAATTCACCCCTCCACTTT
once,-,TRBJ1-2,TRBV6-5,CASRVPSGSGYTF,TGTGCCAGCAGAGTCCCCTCGGGGTCTGGCTACACCTTC
-,-,TRBJ2-3,TRBV15,CATSRDPGGRTDTQYF,TGTGCCACCAGCAGAGATCCAGGGGGGAGGACAGATACGCAGTATTTT
-,TRBD2,TRBJ2-4,TRBV27,CASSFTSGPPSNIQYF,TGTGCCAGCAGTTTTACTAGCGGGCCTCCAAGTAACATTCAGTACTTC
-,TRBD1,TRBJ1-2,TRBV28,CASSPGTANYGYTF,TGTGCCAGCAGCCCTGGGACAGCGAACTATGGCTACACCTTC
-,TRBD1,TRBJ1-4,TRBV19,CASSKTGVDEKLFF,TGTGCCAGTAGTAAGACAGGGGTTGATGAAAAACTGTTTTTT
-,TRBD1,TRBJ1-2,TRBV28,CASQLTGSNGYTF,TGTGCCTCCCAATTGACAGGGTCGAATGGCTACACCTTC
-,-,TRBJ1-3,TRBV9,CASSPGGGEDGNTIYF,TGTGCCAGCAGCCCCGGTGGAGGGGAGGATGGAAACACCATATATTTT
-,TRBD2,TRBJ2-7,TRBV10-3,CAISGTLPSGRKENEQYF,TGTGCCATCAGTGGGACTCTCCCTAGCGGGAGGAAAGAGAACGAGCAGTACTTC
-,-,TRBJ1-3,TRBV3-1/TRBV3-2,CASSQDPGSGNTIYF,TGTGCCAGCAGCCAAGATCCCGGCTCTGGAAACACCATATATTTT
-,-,TRBJ2-5,TRBV21-1,CASSKALTGLAGEFWETQYF,TGTGCCAGCAGCAAAGCGCTTACAGGGCTAGCGGGAGAATTTTGGGAGACCCAGTACTTC
-,TRBD2,TRBJ2-1,TRBV3-1/TRBV3-2,CASSQGPGGYNEQFF,TGTGCCAGCAGCCAAGGACCGGGAGGCTACAATGAGCAGTTCTTC
-,TRBD2,TRBJ2-3,TRBV7-9,CASSLARSGRTDTQYF,TGTGCCAGCAGCTTAGCGAGGAGCGGGAGGACAGATACGCAGTATTTT
-,TRBD2,TRBJ2-3,TRBV6-6,CASSYSAGEGDTQYF,TGTGCCAGCAGTTACTCAGCGGGAGAGGGAGATACGCAGTATTTT